One and the same sample provided the 21 T cell receptor beta chains below, sequenced in a study of a mutant IDH1 vaccine in newly diagnosed glioma. Time point here: week 35, safety follow-up. Every single dose of the vaccine, 300 ug of mutant IDH1 20-mer peptide, came with topical imiquimod. Their target antigens are unknown. Clones were read by immunoSEQ multiplex PCR, and TCRdb kept only the in-frame ones, dropping some. The table has around 41,000 clones, 85% to 90% seen once. The specimen was PBMCs, collected from a glioma patient whose treatment included an IDH1 peptide vaccine. The receptors shown here come from a middle-aged man with glioma.

This clone has just a few counts. V usage is TRBV6-1 and J usage is TRBJ1-6, with a tentative D call TRBD1 (6 bases). The CDR3 sequence is 13 residues long. V lost 11 bases and J lost 5, with 13 bases in between. Germline CDR1 MNHNS, CDR2 SASEGT. CDR3 loop: CAGGAMDNSPLHF. The CDR3 DNA reads TGTGCCGGGGGGGCGATGGATAATTCACCCCTCCACTTT.

The chain combines TRBV5-4 with TRBJ1-1; maybe TRBD1 (5 bases). The CDR3 sequence is 14 residues long. The V gene lost 1 base and the J gene lost 11 bases, with 18 bases spanning the gap. The germline gives CDR1 SGHNT, CDR2 YYREEE (reference sequence). The CDR3 is CASSLIGGYREAFF. Here the CDR3 DNA reads TGTGCCAGCAGCTTGATCGGGGGGTACCGCGAGGCTTTCTTT.

The chain couples TRBV28 to TRBJ1-2; no clear D gene. Trimming removed 3 bases at V and 8 bases at J, with 19 bases between. Germline CDR1 reads MDHEN; CDR2 reads SYDVKM. The CDR3 covers 15 residues. CDR3 loop: CASSFLIQDVEGYTF. CDR3 bases: TGTGCCAGCAGTTTCCTAATTCAGGATGTGGAGGGCTACACCTTC.

The rearrangement joins TRBV11-2 to TRBJ2-2; 10 bases line up with TRBD1. V was pared by 5 bases and J by 8 bases, with 5 bases of the junction left unmatched. CDR1 is SGHAT, CDR2 FQNNGV, per germline. The CDR3 runs to 14 residues. CDR3 coding DNA: TGTGCCAGCAGCCTCGACAGGGGGCGAGGGGAGCTGTTTTTT. Protein: CASSLDRGRGELFF.

This clone was found once. The J gene is TRBJ1-1, the V gene TRBV19, with unresolved D. CDR1 is LNHDA and CDR2 is SQIVND in the germline V gene (reference sequence). The CDR3 consists of 13 residues. V lost 4 bases and J lost 2, with 8 bases in between. The CDR3 nucleotides read TGTGCCAGTAGTAATACAGCTAACACTGAAGCTTTCTTT. It yields the protein CASSNTANTEAFF. The full variable domain, completed using reference TRBV19 and TRBJ1-1, is DGGITQSPKYLFRKEGQNVTLSCEQNLNHDAMYWYRQDPGQGLRLIYYSQIVNDFQKGDIAEGYSVSREKKESFPLTVTSAQKNPTAFYLCASSNTANTEAFFGQGTRLTVV.

The chain joins TRBV6-5 to TRBJ1-2; 8 nucleotides match TRBD1. CDR3 size: 13 residues. V lost 4 bases and J lost 7; bases outside the gene matches: 5. Germline V gene lookup returns CDR1 MNHEY and CDR2 SVGAGI. The CDR3 spells CASSSQGAGGYTF. DNA for the CDR3: TGTGCCAGCAGTTCCCAGGGGGCTGGTGGCTACACCTTC.

V usage is TRBV6-5 and J usage is TRBJ1-5; D possibly corresponds to TRBD1 (6 bases). The germline CDR1 and CDR2 sequences are MNHEY and SVGAGI. Trimming cost V 6 bases and J 3 bases, with 15 bases left between them. This CDR3 contains 15 residues. This CDR3 is CASRPAAGVNQPQHF. As DNA, the CDR3 is TGTGCCAGCAGGCCCGCAGCAGGGGTCAATCAGCCCCAGCATTTT.

The chain combines TRBV7-8 with TRBJ2-1; tentatively, D is TRBD2 (5 bases). V was clipped by 4 bases and J by 2 bases, with 18 bases between them. CDR3 size: 17 residues. Looked up from germline, CDR1 is SGHVS and CDR2 is FQNEAQ. The CDR3 DNA reads as TGTGCCAGCAGCTCGACGGACCGCAGCGGCCCCTACAATGAGCAGTTCTTC. This gives the protein CASSSTDRSGPYNEQFF.

The chain links TRBV27 to TRBJ1-2; 12 bases align to TRBD1. From germline, CDR1 is MNHEY and CDR2 SMNVEV (reference sequence). The CDR3 contains 15 residues. V trimming: 2 bases; J trimming: 8 bases; junction bases outside the gene matches: 6. For the CDR3, the DNA is TGTGCCAGCAGTTTAGTCGGGACAGGGGGCCGCGGCTACACCTTC. It translates to CASSLVGTGGRGYTF.

The chain couples TRBV6-6 to TRBJ2-7, with D possibly being TRBD1 (6 bases). Germline V gives CDR1 MNHNY, CDR2 SVGAGI (reference sequence). This CDR3 region has 15 residues. The germline V and J ends were trimmed by 2 bases and 7 bases, with 18 bases remaining between them. The CDR3 region is CASSYRGGESSEQYF. The DNA of the CDR3 is TGTGCCAGCAGTTACAGAGGGGGAGAAAGCTCGGAGCAGTACTTC.

V and J are TRBV28 and TRBJ1-2; D is perhaps TRBD1 (5 bases). From germline, CDR1 is MDHEN and CDR2 SYDVKM. This CDR3 comprises 12 residues. Trimming took off 2 bases at V and 8 bases at J, with 9 bases between the two ends. The CDR3 loop is CASSLGRDGYTF. CDR3 sequence (DNA): TGTGCCAGCAGTTTAGGCAGGGACGGCTACACCTTC.

This chain uses TRBV28 with TRBJ2-2; weak D call: TRBD2 (5 bases). Trimming took 5 bases from V and 7 from J, leaving 14 bases between them. This CDR3 is 14 amino acids long. Germline V gene sequence: CDR1 MDHEN, CDR2 SYDVKM. The CDR3 DNA sequence: TGTGCCAGCAGTGCCCCGAGGACTCACGGGGAGCTGTTTTTT. Translating gives CASSAPRTHGELFF.

CDR3 region: CASSQVNPSTDTQYF. CDR3 in DNA: TGCGCCAGCAGCCAGGTGAACCCTAGCACAGATACGCAGTATTTT. This chain connects TRBV4-3 to TRBJ2-3; unclear D gene. The germline V and J ends were trimmed by 3 bases and 0 bases, with 10 bases remaining between them. Germline V lookup: CDR1 LGHNA, CDR2 YSLEER. This CDR3 contains 15 residues.

This chain's CDR3 is CASSVGNRVRTEAFF. The CDR3 DNA reads TGTGCCAGCAGCGTAGGTAACAGGGTTCGGACTGAAGCTTTCTTT. The chain carries TRBV9 and TRBJ1-1; perhaps TRBD1 as D (6 bases). CDR1 is SGDLS, CDR2 YYNGEE, per germline. The germline V and J ends were trimmed by 0 bases and 5 bases, with 14 bases remaining between them. CDR3 size: 15 residues.

The V call is TRBV18, the J call TRBJ2-3; D is ambiguous. Trimming cost V 3 bases and J 2 bases, with 9 bases left between them. In germline, CDR1 is KGHSH, CDR2 LQKENI. This CDR3 has 14 residues. CDR3 amino acids: CASSPRAATDTQYF. For the CDR3, the DNA is TGTGCCAGCTCACCCCGCGCGGCCACAGATACGCAGTATTTT.

This clone was seen just once. This sequence joins TRBV10-2 and TRBJ2-3; D is unresolved. Per germline, CDR1 WSHSY and CDR2 SAAADI. The CDR3 is made up of 16 amino acids. With 2 bases removed from V and 2 bases from J, the gap between germline ends came to 14 bases. Written as DNA, the CDR3 is TGCGCCAGCAGTGAGAGTCACCGGGCTCCCACAGATACGCAGTATTTT. Residues: CASSESHRAPTDTQYF.

This clone was detected only once. J is TRBJ1-1 and V is TRBV4-2; 8 bases agree with TRBD1. The V gene's germline CDR1 is LGHNA and CDR2 YNFKEQ. The CDR3 is made up of 15 amino acids. Trimming at V came to 3 bases and at J to 4 bases, leaving 7 bases not matched to a gene. Here the CDR3 DNA reads TGTGCCAGCAGCCAGGCGGACAGGGACATCACTGAAGCTTTCTTT. Protein product: CASSQADRDITEAFF.

The chain links TRBV6-5 to TRBJ1-1; TRBD1 matches 8 bases. CDR1 and CDR2 (germline): MNHEY, SVGAGI. The J segment lost 3 bases and the V segment lost 2 bases, leaving 2 bases of the junction unmatched. The CDR3 has 14 amino acids. This CDR3 is CASSYTTGDTEAFF. The CDR3 DNA sequence: TGTGCCAGCAGTTACACGACAGGGGACACTGAAGCTTTCTTT.

The chain recombines TRBV6-1 with TRBJ2-7, with TRBD1 identical over 8 bases. Germline V gene lookup returns CDR1 MNHNS and CDR2 SASEGT. The trim removed 3 bases at V and 4 bases at J, leaving 8 bases unmatched. The CDR3 length is 15 residues. CDR3 sequence (DNA): TGTGCCAGCAGTGATAACAGGGGGGTTGGGTACGAGCAGTACTTC. This encodes CASSDNRGVGYEQYF.

This clone appeared a few times. The chain is built from TRBV27 and TRBJ1-3; perhaps TRBD1 as D (5 bases). V lost 6 bases to trimming and J lost 2 bases, with 11 bases between them. CDR1 MNHEY and CDR2 SMNVEV come from the germline V gene (reference sequence). This CDR3 spans 14 amino acids. CDR3 DNA: TGTGCCAGCAGCTCGGGGGGGGCTGGAAACACCATATATTTT. It is translated as CASSSGGAGNTIYF.

V usage is TRBV27 and J usage is TRBJ2-7, with 12 bases matching TRBD2. Trimming cost V 4 bases and J 7 bases; bases outside gene matches: 14. In germline, CDR1 is MNHEY, CDR2 SMNVEV (reference sequence). The CDR3 has 17 residues. CDR3 in amino acids: CASSSPSGRASRGEQYF. CDR3 sequence (DNA): TGTGCCAGCAGTTCTCCTAGCGGGAGGGCTTCCAGGGGGGAGCAGTACTTC.